The source of this T cell receptor beta chain is a study of T cell changes during pregnancy in multiple sclerosis (dated by TCRdb to the late 2010s). About the investigation overall: The study examined how the T cell repertoire changed over the course of pregnancy in women with multiple sclerosis.

The germline V gene encodes CDR1 GTSNPN and CDR2 SVGIG (reference sequence). The CDR3 starts with the cysteine, ends with the phenylalanine, and has 13 residues. The kept DNA is CDR3 alone, 39 bases in frame from the first base. Deletion took 4 bases off V and 2 bases off J, with a span of 10 bases between the germline ends. The receptor library was made with the immunoSEQ multiplex PCR assay. TCRdb carries this immuneACCESS record with in-frame sequences only. Its versions omit some clonotypes, under half of them owing to an unresolved V gene in the studies checked, with the rest unexplained. In all, the sample holds about 68,000 clones, and 90% of those were seen once. The top ten clones comprise more than 1.4% of the sample. A word on this clone: Its antigen remains unidentified. Qualities for individual bases were not recorded, and no much larger clone is one base off.

The TCR was taken from a female donor with multiple sclerosis, enrolled in a pregnancy study. The chain couples TRBV30 to TRBJ2-3; TRBD1 is possibly the D segment (5 matching bases). This specimen was peripheral blood, taken in the third trimester of pregnancy. The CDR3 loop reads CAWNGRDTDTQYF. The sequence in DNA is TGTGCCTGGAACGGCAGGGACACAGATACGCAGTATTTT.